This T cell receptor (beta chain) is from a study of T cell repertoires and HLA-DP antigens. The overall study: Pre-culture CD4+ samples used approximately 1,200 ng DNA versus approximately 0.2 ug for CD137+CD4+ sorts.

Findings of the study overall: Sorted CD137+ clonality was around 0.38 for both alloantigens, versus around 0.04 pre-culture.

Notes on this clone: Its specificity is not known.

The PCR primers covered 54 TRBV and 13 TRBJ segments. The method was immunoSEQ multiplex PCR; TCRdb's version includes in-frame clones alone and lacks a portion of them. This table has about 120,000 clones, approximately 92% appearing once. CDR3 length equals 17 residues. The clonotype comes from a woman younger than 35 in good health and CMV-seronegative. This chain uses TRBV21-1 with TRBJ2-7; TRBD2 is the table's D call, not checked against the DNA. TRBV21-1 is shown as a pseudogene. The sequencing input was CD4+ T cells from PBMCs. As DNA, the CDR3 is TGTGCCAGCAGCAAAGAATGCACGGGAGGGCAACCGGGCGAGCAGTACTTC. Protein: CASSKECTGGQPGEQYF.